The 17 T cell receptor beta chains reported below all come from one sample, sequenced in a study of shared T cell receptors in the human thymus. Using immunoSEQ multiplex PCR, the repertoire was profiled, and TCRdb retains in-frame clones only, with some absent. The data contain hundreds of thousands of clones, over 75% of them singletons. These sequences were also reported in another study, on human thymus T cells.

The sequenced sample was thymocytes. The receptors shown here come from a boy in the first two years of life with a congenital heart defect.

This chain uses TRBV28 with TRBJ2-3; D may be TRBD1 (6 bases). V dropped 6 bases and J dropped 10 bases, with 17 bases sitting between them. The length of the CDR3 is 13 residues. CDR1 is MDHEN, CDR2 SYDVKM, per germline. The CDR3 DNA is TGTGCCAGCAGGTTCCAGGGGCGCTATGCGCAGTATTTT. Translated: CASRFQGRYAQYF.

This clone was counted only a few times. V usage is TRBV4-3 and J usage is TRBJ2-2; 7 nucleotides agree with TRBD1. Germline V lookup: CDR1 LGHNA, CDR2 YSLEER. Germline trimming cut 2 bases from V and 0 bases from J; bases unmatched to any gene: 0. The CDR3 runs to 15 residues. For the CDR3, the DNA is TGCGCCAGCAGCCAACAGGGGGCGAACACCGGGGAGCTGTTTTTT. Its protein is CASSQQGANTGELFF.

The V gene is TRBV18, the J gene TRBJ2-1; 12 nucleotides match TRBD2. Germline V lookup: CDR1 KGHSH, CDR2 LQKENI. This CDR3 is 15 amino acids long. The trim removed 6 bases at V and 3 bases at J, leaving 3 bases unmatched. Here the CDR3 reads CASSGLAGLYNEQFF. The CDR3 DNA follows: TGTGCCAGCTCGGGACTAGCGGGCCTCTACAATGAGCAGTTCTTC.

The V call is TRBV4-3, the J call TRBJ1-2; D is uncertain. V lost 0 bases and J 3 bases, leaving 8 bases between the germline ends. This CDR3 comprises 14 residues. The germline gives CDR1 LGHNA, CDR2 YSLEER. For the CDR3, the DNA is TGCGCCAGCAGCCAAGACCCGGCGGACTATGGCTACACCTTC. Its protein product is CASSQDPADYGYTF.

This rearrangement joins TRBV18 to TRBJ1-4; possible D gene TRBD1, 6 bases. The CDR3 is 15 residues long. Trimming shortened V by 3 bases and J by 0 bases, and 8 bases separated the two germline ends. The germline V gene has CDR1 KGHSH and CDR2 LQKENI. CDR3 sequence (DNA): TGTGCCAGCTCACCGGACAGTGCAACTAATGAAAAACTGTTTTTT. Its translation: CASSPDSATNEKLFF.

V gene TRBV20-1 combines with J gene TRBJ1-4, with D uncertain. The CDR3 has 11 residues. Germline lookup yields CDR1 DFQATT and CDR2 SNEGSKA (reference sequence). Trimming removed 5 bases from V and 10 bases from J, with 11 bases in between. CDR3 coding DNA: TGCAGTGCTGAGGAATCGGGAAAACTGTTTTTT. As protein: CSAEESGKLFF.

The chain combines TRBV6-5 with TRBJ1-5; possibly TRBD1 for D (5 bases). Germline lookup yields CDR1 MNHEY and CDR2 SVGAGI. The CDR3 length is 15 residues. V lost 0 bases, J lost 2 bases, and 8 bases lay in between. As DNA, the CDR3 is TGTGCCAGCAGTTACTCGGGCAGGGGCAATCAGCCCCAGCATTTT. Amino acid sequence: CASSYSGRGNQPQHF.

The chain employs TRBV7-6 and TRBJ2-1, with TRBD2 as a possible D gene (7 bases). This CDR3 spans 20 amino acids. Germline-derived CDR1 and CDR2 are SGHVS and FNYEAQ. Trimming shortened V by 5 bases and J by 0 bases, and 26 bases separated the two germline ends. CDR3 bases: TGTGCCAGCAGCACTCTCGAAAGCGGGGCAGGACAGAGCTCCTACAATGAGCAGTTCTTC. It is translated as CASSTLESGAGQSSYNEQFF.

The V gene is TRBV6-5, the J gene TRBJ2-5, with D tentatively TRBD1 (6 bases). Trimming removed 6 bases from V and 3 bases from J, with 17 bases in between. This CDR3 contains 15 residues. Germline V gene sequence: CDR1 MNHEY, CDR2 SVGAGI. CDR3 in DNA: TGTGCCAGCAGGACCGGACAGAAAATAAAAGAGACCCAGTACTTC. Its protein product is CASRTGQKIKETQYF.

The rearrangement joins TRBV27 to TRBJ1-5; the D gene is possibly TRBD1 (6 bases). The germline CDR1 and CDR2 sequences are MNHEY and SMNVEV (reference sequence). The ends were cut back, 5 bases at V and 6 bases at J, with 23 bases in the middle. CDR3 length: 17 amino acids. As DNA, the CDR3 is TGTGCCAGCAGTACTAAGGGGGTCCCAATTTATGGTCAGCCCCAGCATTTT. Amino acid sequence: CASSTKGVPIYGQPQHF.

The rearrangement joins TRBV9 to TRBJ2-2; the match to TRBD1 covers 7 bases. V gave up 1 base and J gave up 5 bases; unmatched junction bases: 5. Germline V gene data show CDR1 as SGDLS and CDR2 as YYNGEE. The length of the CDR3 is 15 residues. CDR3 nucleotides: TGTGCCAGCAGCGTACGGGACAGAGGTACCGGGGAGCTGTTTTTT. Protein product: CASSVRDRGTGELFF. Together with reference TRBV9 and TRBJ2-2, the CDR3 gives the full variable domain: DSGVTQTPKHLITATGQRVTLRCSPRSGDLSVYWYQQSLDQGLQFLIQYYNGEERAKGNILERFSAQQFPDLHSELNLSSLELGDSALYFCASSVRDRGTGELFFGEGSRLTVL.

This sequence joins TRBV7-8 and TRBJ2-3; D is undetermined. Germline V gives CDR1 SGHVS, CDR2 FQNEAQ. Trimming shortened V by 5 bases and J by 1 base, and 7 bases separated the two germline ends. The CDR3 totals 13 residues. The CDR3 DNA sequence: TGTGCCAGCAGCCCCCCCGGCACAGATACGCAGTATTTT. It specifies CASSPPGTDTQYF. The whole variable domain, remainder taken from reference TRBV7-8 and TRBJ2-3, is GAGVSQSPRYKVAKRGQDVALRCDPISGHVSLFWYQQALGQGPEFLTYFQNEAQLDKSGLPSDRFFAERPEGSVSTLKIQRTQQEDSAVYLCASSPPGTDTQYFGPGTRLTVL.

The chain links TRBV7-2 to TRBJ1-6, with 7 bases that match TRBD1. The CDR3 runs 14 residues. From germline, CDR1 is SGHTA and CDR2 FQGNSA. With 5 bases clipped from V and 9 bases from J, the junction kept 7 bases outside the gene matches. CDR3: CASSPRDSFSPLHF. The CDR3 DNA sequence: TGTGCCAGCAGCCCCCGGGACAGTTTTTCACCCCTCCACTTT.

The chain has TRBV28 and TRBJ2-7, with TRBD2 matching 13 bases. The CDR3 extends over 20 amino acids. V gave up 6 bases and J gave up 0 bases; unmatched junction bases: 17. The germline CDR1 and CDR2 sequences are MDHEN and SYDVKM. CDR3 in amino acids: CASRLPGLAGTIFSSYEQYF. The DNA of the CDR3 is TGTGCCAGCAGGCTCCCGGGACTAGCGGGGACAATCTTCAGCTCCTACGAGCAGTACTTC.

The CDR3 DNA sequence: TGTGCCAGCAGGAGGGAGCCGGGACAGGGAGGTGGCTACACCTTC. This sequence encodes CASRREPGQGGGYTF. The chain joins TRBV6-4 to TRBJ1-2; 9 nucleotides match TRBD1. The CDR3 is made up of 15 amino acids. V lost 6 bases to trimming and J lost 7 bases; unmatched junction nucleotides: 12. Germline V CDR1 and CDR2: MRHNA, SNTAGT.

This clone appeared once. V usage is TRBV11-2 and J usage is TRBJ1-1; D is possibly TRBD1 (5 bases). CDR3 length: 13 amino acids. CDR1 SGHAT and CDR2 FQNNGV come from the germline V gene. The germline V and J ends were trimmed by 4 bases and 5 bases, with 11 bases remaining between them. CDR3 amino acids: CASSWRGFTEAFF. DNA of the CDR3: TGTGCCAGCAGCTGGAGGGGTTTTACTGAAGCTTTCTTT.

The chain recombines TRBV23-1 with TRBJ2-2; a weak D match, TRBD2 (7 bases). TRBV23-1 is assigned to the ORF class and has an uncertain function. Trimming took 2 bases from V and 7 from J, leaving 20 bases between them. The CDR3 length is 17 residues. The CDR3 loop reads CASSQPFDGGRGGELFF. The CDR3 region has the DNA TGCGCCAGCAGTCAACCCTTTGACGGGGGGCGGGGCGGGGAGCTGTTTTTT.